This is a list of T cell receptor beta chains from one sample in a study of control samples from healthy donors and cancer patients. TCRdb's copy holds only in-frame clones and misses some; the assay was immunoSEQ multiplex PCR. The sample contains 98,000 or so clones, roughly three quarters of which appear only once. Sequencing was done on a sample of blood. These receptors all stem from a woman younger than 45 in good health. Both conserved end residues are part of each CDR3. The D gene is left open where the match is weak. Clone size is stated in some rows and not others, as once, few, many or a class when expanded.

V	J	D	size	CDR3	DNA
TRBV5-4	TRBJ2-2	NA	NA	CASSLAGFGELFF	TGTGCCAGCAGCTTGGCGGGGTTCGGGGAGCTGTTTTTT
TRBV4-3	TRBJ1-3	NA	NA	CASSQDLGVGGNTIYF	TGCGCCAGCAGCCAAGATCTAGGGGTGGGTGGAAACACCATATATTTT
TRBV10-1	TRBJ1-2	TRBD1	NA	CASTKTLPGQDLLYGYTF	TGCGCCAGCACTAAGACCCTACCCGGACAGGACCTTCTCTATGGCTACACCTTC
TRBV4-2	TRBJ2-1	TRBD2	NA	CASSQEASGGADEQFF	TGTGCCAGCAGCCAAGAAGCTAGCGGGGGGGCAGATGAGCAGTTCTTC
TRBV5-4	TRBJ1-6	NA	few	CASSLPGSPLHF	TGTGCCAGCAGCTTGCCGGGTTCACCCCTCCACTTT
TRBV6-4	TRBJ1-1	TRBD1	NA	CASSLNRGDTEAFF	TGTGCCAGCAGTTTAAACAGGGGAGACACTGAAGCTTTCTTT
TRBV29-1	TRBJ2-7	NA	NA	CSVGHTTYEQYF	TGCAGCGTTGGTCACACAACCTACGAGCAGTACTTC
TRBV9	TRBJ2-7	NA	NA	CASSVVGGGQIYEQYF	TGTGCCAGCAGCGTAGTTGGGGGAGGACAGATCTACGAGCAGTACTTC
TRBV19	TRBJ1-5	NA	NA	CASSMLGPYQPQHF	TGTGCCAGTAGTATGCTAGGGCCCTATCAGCCCCAGCATTTT
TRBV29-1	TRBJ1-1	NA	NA	CSVAKVRATEAFF	TGCAGCGTTGCTAAGGTGAGGGCCACTGAAGCTTTCTTT
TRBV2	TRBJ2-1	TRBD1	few	CASRVRQGANNEQFF	TGTGCCAGCAGGGTGAGACAGGGGGCGAACAATGAGCAGTTCTTC
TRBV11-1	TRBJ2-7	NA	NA	CASSSGRPAYEQYF	TGTGCCAGCAGCTCGGGACGGCCCGCCTACGAGCAGTACTTC
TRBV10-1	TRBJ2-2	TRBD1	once	CAAGRDRNTGELFF	TGCGCCGCCGGCCGGGACAGGAACACCGGGGAGCTGTTTTTT
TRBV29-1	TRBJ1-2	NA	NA	CSVDLSGLYGYTF	TGCAGCGTTGATCTTTCGGGCCTCTATGGCTACACCTTC
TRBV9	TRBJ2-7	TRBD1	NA	CASSEGTGDEQYF	TGTGCCAGCAGCGAGGGTACAGGGGACGAGCAGTACTTC
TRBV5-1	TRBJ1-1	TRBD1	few	CASRRGPDTEAFF	TGCGCCAGCAGAAGGGGGCCGGACACTGAAGCTTTCTTT
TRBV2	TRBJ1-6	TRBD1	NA	CASRGQLFSYNSPLHF	TGTGCCAGCAGGGGACAGCTTTTCTCCTATAATTCACCCCTCCACTTT
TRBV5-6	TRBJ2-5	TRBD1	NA	CASSLGGTGPQETQYF	TGTGCCAGCAGCTTGGGGGGGACAGGGCCCCAAGAGACCCAGTACTTC
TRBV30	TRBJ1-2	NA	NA	CAWSVMVSGRYGYTF	TGTGCCTGGAGTGTAATGGTGAGCGGGCGCTATGGCTACACCTTC
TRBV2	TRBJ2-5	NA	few	CASSDTAVQETQYF	TGTGCCAGCAGTGACACGGCGGTCCAAGAGACCCAGTACTTC
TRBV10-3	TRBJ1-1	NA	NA	CAISDLTTEAFF	TGTGCCATCAGTGATTTAACCACTGAAGCTTTCTTT
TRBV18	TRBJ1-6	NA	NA	CASSQKVDNSPLHF	TGTGCCAGCTCACAGAAGGTTGATAATTCACCCCTCCACTTT
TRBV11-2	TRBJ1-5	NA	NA	CASSERPDSGQPQHF	TGTGCCAGCAGTGAACGCCCGGACAGCGGTCAGCCCCAGCATTTT
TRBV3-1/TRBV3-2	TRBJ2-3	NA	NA	CASSHLALGTDTQYF	TGTGCCAGCAGCCATCTAGCTTTGGGCACAGATACGCAGTATTTT
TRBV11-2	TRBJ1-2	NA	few	CASSPGPSSYGYTF	TGTGCCAGCAGCCCAGGGCCGAGCTCCTATGGCTACACCTTC
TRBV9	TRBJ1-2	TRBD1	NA	CASRGDSIVYGYTF	TGTGCCAGCAGGGGGGACAGCATAGTCTATGGCTACACCTTC
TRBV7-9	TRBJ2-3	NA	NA	CASSKRPDTDTQYF	TGTGCCAGCAGTAAAAGACCAGACACAGATACGCAGTATTTT
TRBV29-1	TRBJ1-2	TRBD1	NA	CSVEGGQGAQGYTF	TGCAGCGTTGAGGGGGGACAGGGGGCGCAGGGCTACACCTTC
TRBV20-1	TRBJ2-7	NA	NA	CSAGRGYEQYF	TGCAGTGCTGGACGGGGCTACGAGCAGTACTTC
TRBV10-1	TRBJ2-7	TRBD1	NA	CASSPGGPYYEQYF	TGCGCCAGCAGTCCAGGGGGCCCCTACTACGAGCAGTACTTC
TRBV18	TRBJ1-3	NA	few	CASSPLEESSGNTIYF	TGTGCCAGCTCACCCTTGGAGGAAAGCTCTGGAAACACCATATATTTT
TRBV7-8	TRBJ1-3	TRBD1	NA	CASVQGQESSGNTIYF	TGTGCCAGCGTACAAGGACAGGAGAGCTCTGGAAACACCATATATTTT
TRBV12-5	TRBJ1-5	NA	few	CASGPGLNQPQHF	TGTGCTAGTGGACCGGGCCTCAATCAGCCCCAGCATTTT
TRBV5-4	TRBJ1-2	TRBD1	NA	CASSFDRVYGYTF	TGTGCCAGCAGCTTCGACAGGGTTTATGGCTACACCTTC
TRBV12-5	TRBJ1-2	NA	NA	CASGPDSLINGYTF	TGTGCTAGTGGTCCGGACAGCCTTATTAATGGCTACACCTTC
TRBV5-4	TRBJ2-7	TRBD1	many	CASSSPGQGEQYF	TGTGCCAGCAGCTCCCCGGGACAGGGGGAGCAGTACTTC
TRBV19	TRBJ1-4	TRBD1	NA	CASSKDRVASNEKLFF	TGTGCCAGTAGTAAGGACAGGGTAGCCTCTAATGAAAAACTGTTTTTT
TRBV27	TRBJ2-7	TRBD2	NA	CASRMSGGGFYEQYF	TGTGCCAGCAGAATGAGCGGGGGGGGTTTCTACGAGCAGTACTTC
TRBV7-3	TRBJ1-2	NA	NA	CASSLRPGAQYGYTF	TGTGCCAGCAGCTTAAGGCCGGGGGCCCAATATGGCTACACCTTC
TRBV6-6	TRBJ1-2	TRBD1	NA	CASSYGTQGARGYTF	TGTGCCAGCAGTTACGGAACACAGGGGGCGCGGGGCTACACCTTC
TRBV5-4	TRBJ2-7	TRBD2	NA	CASSLDGRYEQYF	TGTGCCAGCAGCTTGGACGGGAGGTACGAGCAGTACTTC
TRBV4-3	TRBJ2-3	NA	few	CASSQGLLLAGSTDTQYF	TGCGCCAGCAGCCAAGGGCTGTTGTTGGCAGGGAGCACAGATACGCAGTATTTT
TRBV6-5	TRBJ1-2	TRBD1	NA	CASSTGGGYTF	TGTGCCAGCAGTACAGGGGGCGGCTACACCTTC
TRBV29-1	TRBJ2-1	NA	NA	CSVGGGLPQSYNEQFF	TGCAGCGTAGGGGGGGGCCTCCCTCAGAGCTACAATGAGCAGTTCTTC
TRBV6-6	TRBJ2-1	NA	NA	CASSPPHGSYNEQFF	TGTGCCAGCAGTCCGCCACATGGGTCCTACAATGAGCAGTTCTTC
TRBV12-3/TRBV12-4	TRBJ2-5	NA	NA	CASSRTVQETQYF	TGTGCCAGCAGCAGGACTGTCCAAGAGACCCAGTACTTC
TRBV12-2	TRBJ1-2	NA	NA	CASRLTRDRLWNYGYTF	TGTGCAAGTCGCTTAACCCGGGACAGATTATGGAATTATGGCTACACCTTC
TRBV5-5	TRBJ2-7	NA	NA	CASSVGTLGGYF	TGTGCCAGCAGCGTAGGGACACTCGGTGGGTACTTC
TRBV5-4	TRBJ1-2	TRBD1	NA	CASSYRTGTGSYGYTF	TGTGCCAGCAGCTATCGGACCGGGACAGGGAGCTATGGCTACACCTTC
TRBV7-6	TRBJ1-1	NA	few	CASSLGLGGTTDEAFF	TGTGCCAGCAGCTTAGGTCTGGGGGGGACAACCGATGAAGCTTTCTTT
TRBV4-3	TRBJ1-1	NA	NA	CASSQAHGGGLNTEAFF	TGCGCCAGCAGCCAAGCTCACGGGGGGGGATTGAACACTGAAGCTTTCTTT
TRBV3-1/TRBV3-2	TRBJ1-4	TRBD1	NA	CASSQGAGTGEKLFF	TGTGCCAGCAGCCAAGGTGCCGGGACAGGGGAAAAACTGTTTTTT
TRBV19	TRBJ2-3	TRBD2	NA	CASSPGLATDTQYF	TGTGCCAGTAGTCCGGGACTAGCGACAGATACGCAGTATTTT
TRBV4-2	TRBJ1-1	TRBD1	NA	CASSQTGDLNTEAFF	TGTGCCAGCAGCCAAACAGGGGACCTGAACACTGAAGCTTTCTTT
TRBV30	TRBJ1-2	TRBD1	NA	CAWSANRGRQGYTF	TGTGCCTGGAGTGCTAACAGGGGACGGCAGGGCTACACCTTC
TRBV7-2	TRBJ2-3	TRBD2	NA	CASSLALLEGVLAGAPITQYF	TGTGCCAGCAGCTTAGCGCTTCTGGAGGGAGTACTAGCGGGGGCCCCCATAACGCAGTATTTT
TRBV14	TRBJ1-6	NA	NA	CASSQRTALSPLHF	TGTGCCAGCAGCCAACGGACGGCACTTTCACCCCTCCACTTT